Below, one T cell receptor beta chain is given with its context. TCRdb keeps only in-frame clones here, not all; method: immunoSEQ multiplex PCR. The table lists some 80,000 clones, roughly 90% of them singletons. This entry belongs to a study of technical replicates of blood from a handful of donors. Germline V gives CDR1 SQVTM, CDR2 ANQGSEA. V lost 6 bases to trimming and J lost 2 bases, with 14 bases between them. The CDR3 is 13 residues long. The clonotype comes from a human donor in good health. What was sequenced was T cells isolated from PBMCs. The rearrangement uses TRBV29-1 and TRBJ2-7, with D possibly being TRBD1 (6 bases). The CDR3 nucleotides read TGCAGCGTCTTAGGGGGAGCTACCTACGAGCAGTACTTC. This gives the protein CSVLGGATYEQYF.